These 9 T cell receptor beta chains originate from one sample sequenced in a study of T cells in Graves' hyperthyroidism and ophthalmopathy. The source material, RNA transcripts, was used to amplify TCR beta CDR3 regions. TCR CDR3 underwent first-round RT-PCR with the HTBI primer set. TCRdb independently ran MiXCR on the multiplex PCR reads; one entry per CDR3 protein. The sample has roughly 650,000 distinct CDR3 sequences; approximately 16% are singletons. Material for sequencing was blood. The origin of the receptors is a woman in her 40s with Graves' ophthalmopathy.

This clonotype was counted many times. The rearrangement links TRBV29-1 to TRBJ2-1; 12 bases line up with TRBD2. Trimming took 4 bases from V and 7 from J; bases not matched to a gene: 5. The CDR3 runs 14 residues. Germline CDR1 reads SQVTM; CDR2 reads ANQGSEA. This chain's CDR3 is CSVGGLAGFNEQFF. The CDR3 DNA reads as TGCAGCGTTGGGGGACTAGCGGGCTTTAATGAGCAGTTCTTC.

At least ten counts were recorded for this clonotype. V and J are TRBV6-1 and TRBJ2-7, with 9 positions matching TRBD2. J lost 3 bases, V lost 5 bases, and 5 bases had no gene match. Looked up from germline, CDR1 is MNHNS and CDR2 is SASEGT. The CDR3 sequence is 14 residues long. The CDR3 DNA reads TGTGCCAGCAGTCGGACTAGCGCCCGCTACGAGCAGTACTTC. Translated, it gives CASSRTSARYEQYF.

This chain links TRBV4-1 with TRBJ2-7; TRBD2 matches at 9 bases. Germline CDR1 reads MGHRA; CDR2 reads YSYEKL. Trimming took 2 bases from V and 0 from J; bases not matched to a gene: 2. CDR3 size: 15 residues. The CDR3 loop is CASSQQLAGSYEQYF. The DNA of the CDR3 is TGCGCCAGCAGCCAACAACTAGCGGGCTCCTACGAGCAGTACTTC.

There are many counts of this clonotype. The V and J genes are TRBV5-1 and TRBJ1-3; D uncertain. The V end was cut by 4 bases, the J end by 3 bases, with 11 bases between. CDR1 SGHRS and CDR2 YFSETQ come from the germline V gene. The CDR3 totals 14 residues. The DNA for the CDR3 is TGCGCCAGCAGCCCAGGAGAGGGTGGAAACACCATATATTTT. Residues: CASSPGEGGNTIYF.

This clonotype was seen a handful of times. The rearrangement joins TRBV5-1 to TRBJ1-1, with TRBD1 as a possible D gene (5 bases). CDR3 length equals 16 residues. Trimming shortened V by 4 bases and J by 1 base, and 17 bases separated the two germline ends. Germline assignment: CDR1 SGHRS and CDR2 YFSETQ. The CDR3 spells CASSPRTAGGNTEAFF. Written as DNA, the CDR3 is TGCGCCAGCAGCCCCCGGACCGCGGGGGGGAACACTGAAGCTTTCTTT.

This clonotype was counted many times. The CDR3 region is CASSLGLGHQDGYTF. The CDR3 DNA sequence: TGCGCCAGCAGCTTGGGCCTTGGACATCAGGATGGCTACACCTTC. The chain has TRBV5-1 and TRBJ1-2, with D possibly matching TRBD1 (5 bases). From germline, CDR1 is SGHRS and CDR2 YFSETQ. V was cut by 0 bases and J by 6 bases, with 15 bases left in between. This CDR3 spans 15 amino acids.

This clonotype was observed at least ten times. The CDR3 protein is CASSRWRTEAFF. CDR3 DNA: TGTGCCAGCAGTCGGTGGCGGACTGAAGCTTTCTTT. V usage is TRBV11-2 and J usage is TRBJ1-1, with D uncertain. V lost 6 bases to trimming and J lost 5 bases, with 10 bases between them. Germline CDR1 is SGHAT and CDR2 is FQNNGV. This CDR3 spans 12 amino acids.

The chain carries TRBV28 and TRBJ2-1; 15 bases align to TRBD2. Germline V gene lookup returns CDR1 MDHEN and CDR2 SYDVKM. Unmatched junction bases numbered 10, after V lost 4 bases and J lost 12 bases. The CDR3 runs to 16 residues. CDR3: CASSSPGLAGGPLQFF. CDR3 sequence (DNA): TGTGCCAGCAGTTCCCCCGGACTAGCGGGAGGGCCTCTGCAGTTCTTC.

This clonotype was detected ten times or more. This sequence joins TRBV7-9 and TRBJ2-1; tentative D call: TRBD2 (6 bases). Germline values: CDR1 SEHNR, CDR2 FQNEAQ (reference sequence). The CDR3 spans 15 residues. The ends were cut back, 5 bases at V and 0 bases at J, with 11 bases in the middle. CDR3 loop: CASSPVGGSYNEQFF. CDR3 sequence (DNA): TGTGCCAGCAGCCCCGTGGGGGGCTCCTACAATGAGCAGTTCTTC.